The TCR beta chain described here comes from a study of T cell responses to AZD1222 COVID-19 vaccine. V was clipped by 0 bases and J by 7 bases; unmatched bases: 9. The CDR3 is made up of 17 amino acids. Germline V gives CDR1 LGHDT, CDR2 YNNKEL (reference sequence). This clone was recorded a few times. Assay: immunoSEQ multiplex PCR; the TCRdb copy retains only in-frame clones and omits some. The repertoire holds 99,000 or so clones, with over 70% as singletons. The source of this sequence is an adult in good health. The chain couples TRBV3-1 (or the pseudogene TRBV3-2) to TRBJ2-1; TRBD2 aligns across 10 bases. The sequencing used peripheral blood, collected on day 0 of AZD1222 vaccination. The CDR3 sequence is CASSQDGWSGRGNEQFF. The CDR3 region has the DNA TGTGCCAGCAGCCAAGATGGATGGAGCGGGAGGGGGAATGAGCAGTTCTTC.